These T cell receptor beta chains were read from a single sample in a study of beta chain features in type 1 diabetes. The protocol was immunoSEQ multiplex PCR, while the TCRdb copy is restricted to in-frame clones and leaves out a portion. The sample consists of approximately 360,000 clones, over 10% of them appearing once. Material: naive CD4+ T cells from blood. All receptors derive from a woman between 18 and 29 years old with type 1 diabetes. CDR3s include the opening cysteine and the closing phenylalanine or tryptophan. Each record gives: V gene, J gene, D gene, CDR3 length, clone size, CDR3 DNA, CDR3 protein. D genes are given only for firm matches. Size is stated for part of the rows, as once, few or many counts, or as a class when the clone is expanded.

V gene: TRBV29-1
J gene: TRBJ1-2
D gene: .
CDR3 length: 11
clone size: .
CDR3 DNA: TGCAGCGTTGAGGGAGCTGGCGGCTACACCTTC
CDR3 protein: CSVEGAGGYTF

V gene: TRBV13
J gene: TRBJ1-2
D gene: .
CDR3 length: 14
clone size: few
CDR3 DNA: TGTGCCAGCAGCTCATCGGGGAGGGTCTATGGCTACACCTTC
CDR3 protein: CASSSSGRVYGYTF

V gene: TRBV11-2
J gene: TRBJ2-5
D gene: TRBD1
CDR3 length: 14
clone size: few
CDR3 DNA: TGTGCCAGCAGCCCCGGACAGGGTGGGGAGACCCAGTACTTC
CDR3 protein: CASSPGQGGETQYF

V gene: TRBV11-2
J gene: TRBJ2-7
D gene: .
CDR3 length: 14
clone size: .
CDR3 DNA: TGTGCCAGCAGCCCGGGAATTAGAACCTACGAGCAGTACTTC
CDR3 protein: CASSPGIRTYEQYF

V gene: TRBV25-1
J gene: TRBJ2-1
D gene: TRBD1
CDR3 length: 17
clone size: .
CDR3 DNA: TGTGCCAGCAGTGAATTCGGGACAGGGCTGGGCTACAATGAGCAGTTCTTC
CDR3 protein: CASSEFGTGLGYNEQFF

V gene: TRBV30
J gene: TRBJ1-5
D gene: .
CDR3 length: 13
clone size: few
CDR3 DNA: TGTGCCTGGAGTATGGCAGGGTCTCAGCCCCAGCATTTT
CDR3 protein: CAWSMAGSQPQHF

V gene: TRBV7-2
J gene: TRBJ2-1
D gene: TRBD1
CDR3 length: 13
clone size: .
CDR3 DNA: TGTGCCAGCAGTCCACAGGGGGGCAATGAGCAGTTCTTC
CDR3 protein: CASSPQGGNEQFF

V gene: TRBV29-1
J gene: TRBJ2-7
D gene: .
CDR3 length: 12
clone size: few
CDR3 DNA: TGCAGCGTTGTAGGGGATTGGAACGAGCAGTACTTC
CDR3 protein: CSVVGDWNEQYF

V gene: TRBV25-1
J gene: TRBJ1-6
D gene: TRBD1
CDR3 length: 15
clone size: .
CDR3 DNA: TGTGCCAGCACCTCGGGACAGCTCCGAAATTCACCCCTCCACTTT
CDR3 protein: CASTSGQLRNSPLHF

V gene: TRBV7-3
J gene: TRBJ1-1
D gene: TRBD1
CDR3 length: 13
clone size: .
CDR3 DNA: TGTGCCAGCAGCTGGACAGGGGACACTGAAGCTTTCTTT
CDR3 protein: CASSWTGDTEAFF

V gene: TRBV5-1
J gene: TRBJ2-5
D gene: .
CDR3 length: 13
clone size: .
CDR3 DNA: TGCGCCAGCAGCCCTCGGACAGAAGAGACCCAGTACTTC
CDR3 protein: CASSPRTEETQYF